One and the same sample provided the 29 T cell receptor beta chains below, sequenced in a study of spatial heterogeneity in lung cancer. Each CDR3 protein is one row after TCRdb ran MiXCR on the 5' RACE reads. The repertoire includes approximately 11,000 distinct CDR3 sequences, approximately 6.7% of them detected once, and 25% to 35% sits in the top ten. The time point here: sample taken at primary tumor resection. Whole RNA, which was extracted from tumor, nontumor lung tissue or frozen PBMC, was sequenced without any cell sorting. The sample in question was PBMCs, obtained at surgery. The receptors were gathered from a male donor with early-stage non-small cell lung cancer.

This clonotype was counted ten times or more. In a library made to pick up alpha chains, this beta chain is a stray read with a size that means little. This chain connects TRBV21-1 to TRBJ2-4; the table assigns TRBD1, which was not confirmed against the DNA. TRBV21-1 is reported as a pseudogene. This CDR3 has 19 amino acids. CDR3 DNA sequence: TGTGCCAGCAGCCCGCAAACCTGTGGCGGTGGACTAGCCAAAAACATTCAGTACTTC. Translated, it gives CASSPQTCGGGLAKNIQYF.

The table lists this clonotype with a few counts. This beta chain is off target for a library built for alpha chains, so its abundance means little. The chain recombines TRBV6-5 with TRBJ2-7, with D possibly matching TRBD2 (5 bases). V was shortened by 5 bases and J by 0 bases, with 14 bases between the two germline ends. The CDR3 extends over 15 amino acids. Germline CDR1 MNHEY, CDR2 SVGAGI. CDR3 in DNA: TGTGCCAGCAGTCTCGAGCGGAAGCCCTCCTACGAGCAGTACTTC. Translating it yields CASSLERKPSYEQYF.

At least ten counts were recorded for this clonotype. Since it is a stray read in a library aimed at alpha chains, this beta chain has a size that is not meaningful. The rearrangement links TRBV28 to TRBJ1-2; D remains unclear. Germline assignment: CDR1 MDHEN and CDR2 SYDVKM. This CDR3 is built from 14 residues. V was cut by 1 base and J by 7 bases, with 13 bases left in between. In DNA, the CDR3 is TGTGCCAGCAGTTTATCTCGTTTAGTAGGTGGCTACACCTTC. It encodes CASSLSRLVGGYTF.

Within the sample, this clonotype is large. Since it is a stray read in a library aimed at alpha chains, this beta chain has a size that is not meaningful. The rearrangement uses TRBV19 and TRBJ1-2; 7 bases line up with TRBD1. The CDR3 length is 15 residues. The J segment lost 4 bases and the V segment lost 2 bases, leaving 7 bases of the junction unmatched. Per germline, CDR1 LNHDA and CDR2 SQIVND (reference sequence). For the CDR3, the DNA is TGTGCCAGTAGTATAATTTGGAGGACAGGCTATGGCTACACCTTC. This codes for CASSIIWRTGYGYTF. Variable domain in full (rest from reference TRBV19 and TRBJ1-2): DGGITQSPKYLFRKEGQNVTLSCEQNLNHDAMYWYRQDPGQGLRLIYYSQIVNDFQKGDIAEGYSVSREKKESFPLTVTSAQKNPTAFYLCASSIIWRTGYGYTFGSGTRLTVV.

About this clonotype: This beta chain slipped into a library made for alpha chains as a stray read, so its size is not meaningful. The rearrangement links TRBV5-1 to TRBJ2-1, with 9 nucleotides matching TRBD1. The CDR3 extends over 17 amino acids. Germline V lookup: CDR1 SGHRS, CDR2 YFSETQ. V shed 2 bases and J 1 base; nucleotides not matched to a gene: 7. The CDR3 loop reads CASSFWDRADSYNEQFF. The CDR3 bases are TGCGCCAGCAGCTTCTGGGACAGGGCGGATTCCTACAATGAGCAGTTCTTC.

This clonotype was picked up many times. The library was built for alpha chains, so this beta chain is an off-target read and its size means little. The chain employs TRBV2 and TRBJ2-1; 14 nucleotides align to TRBD2. CDR3 length equals 15 residues. The ends lost 7 bases at V and 8 bases at J; junction bases unmatched: 7. The germline CDR1 and CDR2 sequences are SNHLY and FYNNEI. CDR3 DNA sequence: TGTGCCAGCAAACGACTAGCGGGAGGGCAAGATGAGCAGTTCTTC. It encodes CASKRLAGGQDEQFF.

A note on this clonotype: This beta chain is a stray sequence in a library constructed for alpha chains; its clone size is not meaningful. The gene calls are TRBV19 and TRBJ2-3; 8 bases align to TRBD2. Germline CDR1 reads LNHDA; CDR2 reads SQIVND (reference sequence). The J segment lost 5 bases and the V segment lost 11 bases, leaving 6 bases of the junction unmatched. The length of the CDR3 is 12 residues. DNA for the CDR3: TGTGCCGCCGGGACTAGACAAGATACGCAGTATTTT. Its translation: CAAGTRQDTQYF. The entire variable domain, with the rest obtained from reference TRBV19 and TRBJ2-3, is as follows: DGGITQSPKYLFRKEGQNVTLSCEQNLNHDAMYWYRQDPGQGLRLIYYSQIVNDFQKGDIAEGYSVSREKKESFPLTVTSAQKNPTAFYLCAAGTRQDTQYFGPGTRLTVL.

Many counts were recorded for this clonotype. This beta chain represents an off-target read in a library built for alpha chains; its size is of limited meaning. J is TRBJ2-5 and V is TRBV18; TRBD1 aligns across 7 bases. The CDR3 has 14 amino acids. The germline V gene has CDR1 KGHSH and CDR2 LQKENI. Unmatched junction bases numbered 5, after V lost 1 base and J lost 6 bases. CDR3 sequence: CASSPQGAEKTQYF. As DNA, the CDR3 is TGTGCCAGCTCACCACAGGGGGCGGAAAAGACCCAGTACTTC.

Comment on this clonotype: The library was prepared for alpha chains; this beta chain is a stray read, so its frequency means little. The genes are TRBV5-1 and TRBJ2-1; D ambiguous. CDR3 length: 14 residues. The V gene's germline CDR1 is SGHRS and CDR2 YFSETQ. The V end lost 0 bases, the J end lost 6 bases, and 10 bases lay between the germline ends. The DNA of the CDR3 is TGCGCCAGCAGCTTGGGGACGGGTATCAATGAGCAGTTCTTC. Its protein is CASSLGTGINEQFF.

This clonotype qualifies as medium-sized (0.01 to 0.1%). This beta chain turned up in a library designed for alpha chains; as an off-target read, its abundance says little. This chain links TRBV5-1 with TRBJ1-1, with D tentatively TRBD1 (5 bases). This CDR3 spans 14 amino acids. Germline V gene data show CDR1 as SGHRS and CDR2 as YFSETQ. V lost 4 bases and J 0 bases, leaving 10 bases between the germline ends. This CDR3 reads CASSPQDLNTEAFF. CDR3 DNA sequence: TGCGCCAGCAGCCCACAGGATTTGAACACTGAAGCTTTCTTT.

This clonotype showed up just a few times. This beta chain turned up in a library designed for alpha chains; as an off-target read, its abundance says little. This chain joins TRBV28 and TRBJ1-5; 7 positions agree with TRBD1. The CDR3 has 16 amino acids. After removal of 0 bases from V and 6 bases from J, the junction contained 8 bases not matched to a gene. Germline values: CDR1 MDHEN, CDR2 SYDVKM. CDR3 nucleotides: TGTGCCAGCAGTTTATGGGGTGGAGGGGGCAGTCAGCCCCAGCATTTT. This translates into CASSLWGGGGSQPQHF.

To note about this clonotype: This beta chain is a stray read from a library made for alpha chains; its abundance is not meaningful. The rearrangement joins TRBV12-3 or TRBV12-4 to TRBJ2-5; D is unclear. Trimming took off 3 bases at V and 2 bases at J, with 7 bases between the two ends. The CDR3 is made up of 13 amino acids. DNA for the CDR3: TGTGCCAGCAGTTTGAACAGACAAGAGACCCAGTACTTC. The encoded protein is CASSLNRQETQYF.

This clonotype was recorded at least ten times. A library prepared for alpha chains yielded this beta chain as an off-target read; its size is of little meaning. The rearrangement links TRBV11-2 to TRBJ2-3; 9 bases match TRBD2. This CDR3 spans 17 amino acids. V was clipped by 5 bases and J by 1 base; unmatched bases: 10. The germline CDR1 and CDR2 sequences are SGHAT and FQNNGV. Here the CDR3 DNA reads TGTGCCAGCAGCCCCTGGCTAGCGGGACCGGGCACAGATACGCAGTATTTT. Protein sequence: CASSPWLAGPGTDTQYF.

This clonotype appeared a few times. The library was designed around alpha chains, so this beta chain is a stray read whose abundance carries little weight. The rearrangement links TRBV20-1 to TRBJ1-4, with 8 bases fitting TRBD1. Germline V gene data show CDR1 as DFQATT and CDR2 as SNEGSKA (reference sequence). The CDR3 loop spans 14 amino acids. Trimming took 5 bases from V and 5 from J; bases not matched to a gene: 7. The CDR3 nucleotides read TGCAGTGCTTATCCCGGGACAGGAAATGAAAAACTGTTTTTT. Protein: CSAYPGTGNEKLFF.

This clonotype has ten or more counts. This beta chain appears as a stray read in a library generated for alpha chains; its size is not informative. V gene TRBV6-5 combines with J gene TRBJ1-2; no clear D gene. The germline V gene encodes CDR1 MNHEY and CDR2 SVGAGI. This CDR3 is 15 amino acids long. With 5 bases removed from V and 8 bases from J, the gap between germline ends came to 21 bases. CDR3 sequence reads: CASSLTKSTAGGYTF. In DNA, the CDR3 is TGTGCCAGCAGTCTAACGAAGTCGACTGCCGGGGGCTACACCTTC.

This clonotype was picked up one time. A read error may be the cause here, since a much bigger clone is one base away. For a library built for alpha chains, this beta chain is a stray read; little rests on its size. CDR3 DNA sequence: TGCGCCAGCATTGGGGTGGCCAATGAGCAGTACTTC. Protein product: CASIGVANEQYF. The V call is TRBV5-1, the J call TRBJ2-1; D remains ambiguous. The J call may be mistaken, given a closer DNA end match to TRBJ2-7. The CDR3 runs to 12 residues. Germline V gene data show CDR1 as SGHRS and CDR2 as YFSETQ.

This clonotype is labeled as medium-sized. This beta chain turned up in a library designed for alpha chains; as an off-target read, its abundance says little. This chain uses TRBV28 with TRBJ2-7; TRBD1 aligns across 11 bases. This CDR3 region has 16 residues. Germline V gives CDR1 MDHEN, CDR2 SYDVKM. V lost 6 bases and J lost 3; bases outside the gene matches: 10. The CDR3 loop reads CASRPPGQGADYEQYF. The CDR3 DNA reads TGTGCCAGCAGACCTCCCGGACAGGGGGCTGACTACGAGCAGTACTTC.

Judged by abundance, this clonotype is medium-sized (0.01 to 0.1%). In a library made to pick up alpha chains, this beta chain is a stray read with a size that means little. V is TRBV2 and J is TRBJ2-6; 8 bases are a match to TRBD1. Germline V gene data show CDR1 as SNHLY and CDR2 as FYNNEI. The CDR3 runs 16 residues. The junction had 5 bases not matched to a gene; V was cut back by 7 bases and J by 0 bases. The CDR3 loop is CASTDRGSSGANVLTF. The CDR3 nucleotides are TGTGCCAGCACCGACAGGGGATCCTCTGGGGCCAACGTCCTGACTTTC.

On this clonotype itself: A library made for alpha chains picked up this beta chain off target, so its size means little. The rearrangement joins TRBV7-2 to TRBJ2-5; D might be TRBD1 (6 bases). This CDR3 is built from 12 residues. V lost 4 bases, J lost 14 bases, and 17 bases lay in between. Per germline, CDR1 SGHTA and CDR2 FQGNSA. The CDR3 nucleotides read TGTGCCAGCAGCTGGACCCGGGACACTTACTACTTC. Translating gives CASSWTRDTYYF.

About this clonotype: Because the library targeted alpha chains, this beta chain is an off-target read whose size means little. The V gene is TRBV29-1, the J gene TRBJ2-7, with TRBD2 matching over 13 bases. The germline V gene has CDR1 SQVTM and CDR2 ANQGSEA. Trimming at V came to 5 bases and at J to 3 bases, leaving 7 bases not matched to a gene. The CDR3 totals 15 residues. The CDR3 DNA follows: TGCAGCGTTTCCGGGACTAGCGGGGAGAACTACGAGCAGTACTTC. Its protein is CSVSGTSGENYEQYF.

Ten or more counts support this clonotype. The library was prepared for alpha chains; this beta chain is a stray read, so its frequency means little. The rearrangement links TRBV5-1 to TRBJ2-3; 12 nucleotides match TRBD2. The CDR3 contains 15 residues. Trimming removed 5 bases from V and 0 bases from J; junction bases left unmatched: 1. Per germline, CDR1 SGHRS and CDR2 YFSETQ. As DNA, the CDR3 is TGCGCCAGCAGGGGACTAGCGGGTAGCACAGATACGCAGTATTTT. This gives the protein CASRGLAGSTDTQYF.

In its sample, this clonotype was seen a few times. This beta chain is off target for a library built for alpha chains, so its abundance means little. DNA of the CDR3: TGTGCCACCGGGACGGCCTACGAGCAGTACTTC. Translating gives CATGTAYEQYF. The chain uses TRBV10-3 and TRBJ2-7; D possibly matches TRBD1 or TRBD2 (5 bases each). V lost 10 bases to trimming and J lost 2 bases, with 9 bases between them. The length of the CDR3 is 11 residues. CDR1 and CDR2 (germline): ENHRY, SYGVKD.

Of note for this clonotype: This sequence may be a read error, since a much larger clone differs from it by one base. Since the library was made to target alpha chains, this beta chain is a stray read and its abundance is not meaningful. This chain joins TRBV4-1 and TRBJ2-7; perhaps TRBD1 as D (5 bases). The germline CDR1 and CDR2 sequences are MGHRA and YSYEKL. The CDR3 runs 15 residues. CDR3 DNA sequence: TGCGCCAACAGCCAAGATAAGACAGTGTCCTACGAGCAGTACTTC. Translation gives CANSQDKTVSYEQYF.

This clonotype showed up many times. This beta chain is an off-target read within a library intended for alpha chains, so its frequency means little. The rearrangement links TRBV28 to TRBJ2-6, with TRBD2 identical over 9 bases. The V and J ends lost 5 bases and 0 bases, in that order; junction bases with no gene match: 17. CDR3 length: 21 amino acids. Per the germline V gene, CDR1 is MDHEN and CDR2 is SYDVKM. The CDR3 DNA is TGTGCCAGCAGTCCTGAGCGGGAGGAGTACCCACCTTCCTCTGGGGCCAACGTCCTGACTTTC. This encodes CASSPEREEYPPSSGANVLTF.

This clonotype is medium-sized. Because the library targeted alpha chains, this beta chain is an off-target read whose size means little. The V call is TRBV20-1, the J call TRBJ2-1; 10 bases are a match to TRBD2. The CDR3 sequence is 15 residues long. Per germline, CDR1 DFQATT and CDR2 SNEGSKA (reference sequence). V gave up 0 bases and J gave up 5 bases; unmatched junction bases: 4. For the CDR3, the DNA is TGCAGTGCTAGAGACGCTAGCGGGAGCGACAATGAGCAGTTCTTC. This encodes CSARDASGSDNEQFF.

At least ten counts were recorded for this clonotype. The library was built for alpha chains, so this beta chain is an off-target read and its size means little. The rearrangement uses TRBV29-1 and TRBJ1-2, with D perhaps TRBD1 (5 bases). The germline V gene encodes CDR1 SQVTM and CDR2 ANQGSEA. The CDR3 contains 15 residues. The V and J ends lost 0 bases and 0 bases respectively, with 11 bases between them. CDR3 protein: CSVEDRPTANYGYTF. In DNA form, the CDR3 reads TGCAGCGTTGAAGATCGGCCGACAGCTAACTATGGCTACACCTTC.

This clonotype appeared many times. The library was built for alpha chains, so this beta chain is an off-target read and its size means little. This chain connects TRBV20-1 to TRBJ1-1; D not certain. This CDR3 region has 11 residues. Germline V gene data show CDR1 as DFQATT and CDR2 as SNEGSKA (reference sequence). V was pared by 5 bases and J by 8 bases, with 12 bases between. CDR3: CSARGRREAFF. The CDR3 DNA follows: TGCAGTGCTCGAGGCCGCAGGGAAGCTTTCTTT.

By share, this clonotype ranks as medium-sized (0.01 to 0.1%). Because the library targeted alpha chains, this beta chain is an off-target read whose size means little. This chain links TRBV10-3 with TRBJ1-5; D remains ambiguous. CDR1 and CDR2 (germline): ENHRY, SYGVKD. Trimming removed 0 bases from V and 3 bases from J, with 6 bases in between. CDR3 length equals 14 residues. This CDR3 is CAISESGPNQPQHF. The DNA for the CDR3 is TGTGCCATCAGTGAGTCAGGTCCCAATCAGCCCCAGCATTTT.

This clonotype was counted between two and nine times. This beta chain lies outside the target of a library built for alpha chains; its clone size means little. V and J are TRBV6-2 or TRBV6-3 and TRBJ2-1; 11 bases align to TRBD1. From germline, CDR1 is MNHEY and CDR2 SVGEGT. Trimming removed 2 bases from V and 7 bases from J; junction bases left unmatched: 4. This CDR3 is built from 15 residues. CDR3 nucleotide sequence: TGTGCCAGCAGTTACCGCGGGACAGGGGGGAATGAGCAGTTCTTC. Residues: CASSYRGTGGNEQFF.